These 10 T cell receptor beta chains originate from one sample sequenced in a study of shared T cell receptors in the human thymus. The assay was immunoSEQ multiplex PCR, and TCRdb's table has in-frame clones only and misses some. This table holds 500,000 to 550,000 clones, around 78% found once. The same data also went into a second study, on human thymus T cells.

Sequenced sample: thymocytes. The receptor source for this set is a boy under two years old with a congenital heart defect.

The V call is TRBV28, the J call TRBJ1-4; D not certain. Germline loops: CDR1 MDHEN, CDR2 SYDVKM. Trimming left V 5 bases short and J 0 bases short, with 16 bases between. The CDR3 covers 17 residues. CDR3 bases: TGTGCCAGCAGTAGATCCGGGAGGCCTTCAACTAATGAAAAACTGTTTTTT. This encodes CASSRSGRPSTNEKLFF.

This chain uses TRBV10-1 with TRBJ2-7, with D unresolved. The V gene's germline CDR1 is WNHNN and CDR2 SYGVQD (reference sequence). The CDR3 runs to 16 residues. Deletions cut 4 bases from V and 0 bases from J, with 16 bases between. The CDR3 sequence: CASSVHSYSSSYEQYF. The CDR3 DNA is TGCGCCAGCAGTGTGCACAGTTACTCGAGCTCCTACGAGCAGTACTTC.

The chain links TRBV15 to TRBJ2-2, with D perhaps TRBD1 (6 bases). Trimming took off 1 base at V and 0 bases at J, with 9 bases between the two ends. Germline V gene sequence: CDR1 LNHNV, CDR2 YYDKDF (reference sequence). The CDR3 is 16 residues long. CDR3 sequence: CATSRAGTTNTGELFF. CDR3 bases: TGTGCCACCAGCAGAGCCGGGACAACGAACACCGGGGAGCTGTTTTTT.

In this sample, this clone turned up once. The CDR3 spells CASSLKGTGGDGYTF. The DNA for the CDR3 is TGTGCCAGCAGCTTAAAAGGGACAGGGGGCGATGGCTACACCTTC. The chain combines TRBV7-6 with TRBJ1-2; TRBD1 matches 12 bases. This CDR3 region has 15 residues. Germline trimming cut 2 bases from V and 6 bases from J; bases unmatched to any gene: 4. CDR1 is SGHVS, CDR2 FNYEAQ, per germline.

This clone was seen more than once but under ten times. Other DNA sequences in this specimen translate into the identical CDR3. The chain is built from TRBV19 and TRBJ2-3; D is possibly TRBD2 (5 bases). Trimming removed 5 bases at V and 6 bases at J, with 15 bases between. The CDR3 has 14 residues. Germline assignment: CDR1 LNHDA and CDR2 SQIVND (reference sequence). CDR3 residues: CASSPRMGADTQYF. DNA for the CDR3: TGTGCCAGTAGTCCACGTATGGGAGCGGATACGCAGTATTTT.

The genes are TRBV18 and TRBJ2-7; D might be TRBD1 (5 bases). Germline V gene lookup returns CDR1 KGHSH and CDR2 LQKENI. The ends were cut back, 3 bases at V and 9 bases at J, with 24 bases in the middle. The CDR3 sequence is 16 residues long. The CDR3 bases are TGTGCCAGCTCACCCCTCTTGGGGCGAGTCCCAAGGGGGCAGTACTTC. This translates into CASSPLLGRVPRGQYF.

The chain carries TRBV7-6 and TRBJ2-2; D not resolved. This CDR3 spans 12 amino acids. Germline CDR1 reads SGHVS; CDR2 reads FNYEAQ. V was cut by 2 bases and J by 5 bases, with 3 bases left in between. DNA for the CDR3: TGTGCCAGCAGCTTACGGACCGGGGAGCTGTTTTTT. Its translation: CASSLRTGELFF.

The chain uses TRBV9 and TRBJ1-2, with D tentatively TRBD1 (5 bases). The CDR3 is 18 residues long. In germline, CDR1 is SGDLS, CDR2 YYNGEE. V lost 0 bases to trimming and J lost 4 bases, with 22 bases between them. The CDR3 sequence is CASSVDPPLGGVSYGYTF. In nucleotides, the CDR3 is TGTGCCAGCAGCGTAGACCCGCCCTTGGGGGGGGTAAGCTATGGCTACACCTTC.

This clone was seen just once. This chain uses TRBV28 with TRBJ2-5, with 10 bases identical to TRBD2. The DNA end favors TRBJ2-7, so the J call may be wrong. Per germline, CDR1 MDHEN and CDR2 SYDVKM. The CDR3 has 14 residues. As DNA, the CDR3 is TGTGCCAGCAGTTTCGGGACTAGCGTACGCGAGCAGTACTTC. Its protein is CASSFGTSVREQYF.

The V call is TRBV29-1, the J call TRBJ2-1; 14 bases map to TRBD2. This CDR3 is built from 14 residues. V lost 3 bases and J lost 9; bases outside the gene matches: 4. Germline loops: CDR1 SQVTM, CDR2 ANQGSEA. The CDR3, as DNA: TGCAGCGTTGAGGGACTAGCGGGAGACGGTGAGCAGTTCTTC. The encoded protein is CSVEGLAGDGEQFF.